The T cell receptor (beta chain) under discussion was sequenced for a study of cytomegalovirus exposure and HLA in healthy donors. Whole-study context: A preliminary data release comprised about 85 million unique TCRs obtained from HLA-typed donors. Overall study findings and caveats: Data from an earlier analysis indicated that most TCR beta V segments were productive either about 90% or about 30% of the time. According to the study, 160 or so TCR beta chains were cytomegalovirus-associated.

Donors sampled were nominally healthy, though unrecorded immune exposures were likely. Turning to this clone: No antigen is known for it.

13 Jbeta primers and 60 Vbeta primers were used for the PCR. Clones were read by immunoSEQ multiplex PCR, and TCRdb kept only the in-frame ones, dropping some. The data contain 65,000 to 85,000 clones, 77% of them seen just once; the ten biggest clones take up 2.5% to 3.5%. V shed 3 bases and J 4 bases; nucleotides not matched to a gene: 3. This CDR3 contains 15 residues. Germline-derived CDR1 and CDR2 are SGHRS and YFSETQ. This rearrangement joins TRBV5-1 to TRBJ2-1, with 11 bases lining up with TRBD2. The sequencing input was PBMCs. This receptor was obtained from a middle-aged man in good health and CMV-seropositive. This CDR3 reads CASSSGLAAYNEQFF. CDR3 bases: TGCGCCAGCAGCTCGGGACTAGCGGCTTACAATGAGCAGTTCTTC.